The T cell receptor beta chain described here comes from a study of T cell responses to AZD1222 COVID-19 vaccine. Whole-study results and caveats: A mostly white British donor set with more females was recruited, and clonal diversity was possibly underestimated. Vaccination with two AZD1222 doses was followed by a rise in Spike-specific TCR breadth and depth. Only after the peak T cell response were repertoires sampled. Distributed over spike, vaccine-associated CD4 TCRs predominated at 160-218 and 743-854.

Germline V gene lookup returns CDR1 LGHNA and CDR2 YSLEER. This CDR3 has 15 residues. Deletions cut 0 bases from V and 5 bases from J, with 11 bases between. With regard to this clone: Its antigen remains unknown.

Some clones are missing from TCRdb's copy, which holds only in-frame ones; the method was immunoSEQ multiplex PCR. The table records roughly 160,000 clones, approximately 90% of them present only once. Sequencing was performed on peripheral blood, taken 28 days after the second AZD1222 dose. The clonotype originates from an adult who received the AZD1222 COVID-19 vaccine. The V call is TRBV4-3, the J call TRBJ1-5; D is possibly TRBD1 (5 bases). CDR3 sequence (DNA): TGCGCCAGCAGCCAAGATGTGATGGGGGATCAGCCCCAGCATTTT. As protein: CASSQDVMGDQPQHF.